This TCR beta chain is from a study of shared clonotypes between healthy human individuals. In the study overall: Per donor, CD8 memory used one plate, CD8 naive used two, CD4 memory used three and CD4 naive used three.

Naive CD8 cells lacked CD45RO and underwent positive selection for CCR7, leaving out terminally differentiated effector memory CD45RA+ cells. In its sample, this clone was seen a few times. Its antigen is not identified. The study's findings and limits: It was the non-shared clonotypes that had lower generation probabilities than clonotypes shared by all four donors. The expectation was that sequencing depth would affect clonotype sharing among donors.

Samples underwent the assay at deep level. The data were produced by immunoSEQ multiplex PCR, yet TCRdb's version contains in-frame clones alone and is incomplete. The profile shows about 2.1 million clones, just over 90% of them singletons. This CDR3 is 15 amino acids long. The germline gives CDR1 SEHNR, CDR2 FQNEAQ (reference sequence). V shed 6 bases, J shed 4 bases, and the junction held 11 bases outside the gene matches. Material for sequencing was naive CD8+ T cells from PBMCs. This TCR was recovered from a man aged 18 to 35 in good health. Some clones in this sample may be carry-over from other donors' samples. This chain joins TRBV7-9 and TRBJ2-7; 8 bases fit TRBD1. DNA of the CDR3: TGTGCCAGCAGTTACCGGGACAGGCCTTTTTACGAGCAGTACTTC. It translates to CASSYRDRPFYEQYF.